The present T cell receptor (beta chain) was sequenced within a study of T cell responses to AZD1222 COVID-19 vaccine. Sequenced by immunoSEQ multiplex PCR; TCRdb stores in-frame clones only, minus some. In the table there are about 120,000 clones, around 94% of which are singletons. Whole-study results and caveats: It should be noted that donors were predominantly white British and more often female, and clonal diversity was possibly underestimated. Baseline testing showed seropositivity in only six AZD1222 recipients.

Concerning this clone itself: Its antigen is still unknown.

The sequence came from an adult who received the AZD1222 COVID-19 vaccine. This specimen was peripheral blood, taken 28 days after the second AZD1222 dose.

CDR3 in DNA: TGTGCCAGCAGCGCCCGGGACAGGCTCCCCGGGGACTATGGCTACACCTTC. It codes for CASSARDRLPGDYGYTF. This chain uses TRBV9 with TRBJ1-2; TRBD1 matches at 8 bases. CDR1 and CDR2 (germline): SGDLS, YYNGEE. The CDR3 runs 17 residues. J was trimmed by 3 bases and V by 3 bases; bases with no gene match: 13.